This TCR beta chain was identified in a study of T cell changes during pregnancy in multiple sclerosis. Method: immunoSEQ multiplex PCR; TCRdb's copy keeps in-frame clones and lacks some. Of some 49,000 clones listed, roughly 90% are singletons. This CDR3 is 15 amino acids long. The V gene's germline CDR1 is LGHNT and CDR2 FRNRAP. Trimming cost V 2 bases and J 1 base; bases outside gene matches: 2. This TCR derives from a female donor with multiple sclerosis, enrolled in a pregnancy study. V gene TRBV12-5 combines with J gene TRBJ2-5; TRBD1 aligns across 9 bases. Sequences were derived from CD8+ T cells from peripheral blood mononuclear cells, sampled in the second trimester of pregnancy. The CDR3 DNA follows: TGTGCTAGTGGTTTGCCGGACAGGGGCCAAGAGACCCAGTACTTC. It codes for CASGLPDRGQETQYF.